The 28 T cell receptor beta chains given below trace back to one sample, sequenced in a study of blood T cell repertoires in COVID-19. TCRdb's copy holds only in-frame clones and misses some; the assay was immunoSEQ multiplex PCR. The sample carries fewer than 150,000 clones, roughly 87% recorded once. The sample taken for sequencing was PBMCs or T cells enriched from blood (not recorded which). The receptors were sampled from a man under 40 who had recovered from COVID-19.

The rearrangement joins TRBV4-1 to TRBJ2-7; 9 bases are shared with TRBD2. The ends lost 0 bases at V and 2 bases at J; junction bases unmatched: 5. From germline, CDR1 is MGHRA and CDR2 YSYEKL. The CDR3 is 16 amino acids. The CDR3 DNA reads as TGCGCCAGCAGCCAAGATGGGCTAGCGGGGACCTACGAGCAGTACTTC. Protein product: CASSQDGLAGTYEQYF.

This sequence joins TRBV6-2 or TRBV6-3 and TRBJ1-6; D is perhaps TRBD1 (6 bases). The CDR3 loop spans 18 amino acids. The germline V gene has CDR1 MNHEY and CDR2 SVGEGT. The V and J ends lost 2 bases and 5 bases respectively, with 19 bases between them. The CDR3 DNA sequence: TGTGCCAGCAGTTACGGGGTTCGGGGGGCTGCGGATAATTCACCCCTCCACTTT. This translates into CASSYGVRGAADNSPLHF.

The chain carries TRBV24-1 and TRBJ2-5; D unresolved. Germline assignment: CDR1 KGHDR and CDR2 SFDVKD. The CDR3 consists of 14 residues. V gave up 3 bases and J gave up 5 bases, with 12 bases separating them. The DNA for the CDR3 is TGTGCCACCAGTGATAGGCGGTTTAGGGAGACCCAGTACTTC. It is translated as CATSDRRFRETQYF.

J is TRBJ1-1 and V is TRBV6-5; tentatively, D is TRBD1 (6 bases). The V gene's germline CDR1 is MNHEY and CDR2 SVGAGI. The CDR3 spans 15 residues. V was clipped by 2 bases and J by 4 bases, with 14 bases between them. The CDR3 sequence: CASSYGPSGATEAFF. The CDR3 nucleotides read TGTGCCAGCAGTTACGGGCCCTCAGGGGCCACTGAAGCTTTCTTT.

This chain joins TRBV7-8 and TRBJ1-1, with D perhaps TRBD1 (5 bases). The V gene's germline CDR1 is SGHVS and CDR2 FQNEAQ. Trimming cost V 7 bases and J 0 bases, with 9 bases left between them. The CDR3 extends over 13 amino acids. Written as DNA, the CDR3 is TGTGCCAGCATCCAGGGCGTGAACACTGAAGCTTTCTTT. Encoded protein: CASIQGVNTEAFF.

This chain joins TRBV18 and TRBJ2-2; maybe TRBD1 (7 bases). The CDR3 sequence is 16 residues long. Germline V gene lookup returns CDR1 KGHSH and CDR2 LQKENI. The V and J ends lost 2 bases and 0 bases respectively, with 10 bases between them. The CDR3 region has the DNA TGTGCCAGCTCACCAGGAGGGGGCGCGAACACCGGGGAGCTGTTTTTT. Protein product: CASSPGGGANTGELFF.

V gene TRBV3-1 (or the pseudogene TRBV3-2) combines with J gene TRBJ2-3, with 13 bases identical to TRBD2. Looked up from germline, CDR1 is LGHDT and CDR2 is YNNKEL (reference sequence). V gave up 2 bases and J gave up 6 bases; unmatched junction bases: 14. The CDR3 has 19 amino acids. The CDR3 loop reads CASSQLRLAGGAWADTQYF. The CDR3 DNA is TGTGCCAGCAGCCAACTCCGACTAGCGGGAGGCGCCTGGGCCGATACGCAGTATTTT.

CDR3: CASSSGGAERVGYTF. The CDR3 DNA reads TGTGCCAGCAGTTCGGGGGGGGCGGAGCGAGTTGGCTACACCTTC. This chain links TRBV27 with TRBJ1-2; tentatively, D is TRBD1 (6 bases). This CDR3 has 15 amino acids. V was shortened by 4 bases and J by 7 bases, with 19 bases between the two germline ends. Germline loops: CDR1 MNHEY, CDR2 SMNVEV (reference sequence).

The count of this clone is one. The chain has TRBV6-5 and TRBJ2-7, with a possible D match to TRBD2 (6 bases). V lost 5 bases, J lost 3 bases, and 14 bases lay in between. Germline V gene sequence: CDR1 MNHEY, CDR2 SVGAGI. The CDR3 spans 14 residues. This CDR3 is CASSPGTFRYEQYF. The CDR3 DNA follows: TGTGCCAGCAGTCCTGGGACTTTCCGCTACGAGCAGTACTTC.

The CDR3 protein is CASSYGTSGIISSYNEQFF. CDR3 nucleotide sequence: TGTGCCAGCAGCTATGGGACTAGCGGGATCATTTCCTCCTACAATGAGCAGTTCTTC. The chain is built from TRBV9 and TRBJ2-1; TRBD2 matches 13 bases. The V and J ends lost 4 bases and 0 bases, in that order; junction bases with no gene match: 10. Germline values: CDR1 SGDLS, CDR2 YYNGEE. The length of the CDR3 is 19 residues.

This rearrangement joins TRBV6-5 to TRBJ1-1, with a tentative D call TRBD1 (5 bases). The V end was cut by 2 bases, the J end by 1 base, with 8 bases between. The CDR3 has 14 residues. Germline V gene data show CDR1 as MNHEY and CDR2 as SVGAGI. The CDR3 region is CASSYQGRNTEAFF. CDR3 nucleotide sequence: TGTGCCAGCAGTTACCAGGGCCGGAACACTGAAGCTTTCTTT.

The chain recombines TRBV27 with TRBJ2-7, with TRBD1 matching 7 bases. The V gene's germline CDR1 is MNHEY and CDR2 SMNVEV (reference sequence). This CDR3 comprises 14 residues. The trim removed 7 bases at V and 5 bases at J, leaving 11 bases unmatched. The CDR3: CASTERGPLDEQYF. The CDR3 region has the DNA TGTGCCAGCACCGAAAGGGGGCCCCTCGACGAGCAGTACTTC.

The gene calls are TRBV19 and TRBJ1-5; maybe TRBD1 (6 bases). Germline V CDR1 and CDR2: LNHDA, SQIVND (reference sequence). There are 13 residues in the CDR3. Trimming cost V 7 bases and J 6 bases, with 13 bases left between them. CDR3: CASNPGGPQPQHF. The CDR3 DNA follows: TGTGCCAGTAATCCGGGGGGGCCTCAGCCCCAGCATTTT.

CDR3 coding DNA: TGTGCCAGCAGTGAAGCGGTAGCGGGGGGCACAGATACGCAGTATTTT. Translated: CASSEAVAGGTDTQYF. This chain joins TRBV6-1 and TRBJ2-3; 9 bases are shared with TRBD2. With 0 bases clipped from V and 1 base from J, the junction kept 2 bases outside the gene matches. Germline V gene lookup returns CDR1 MNHNS and CDR2 SASEGT. There are 16 residues in the CDR3.

The V gene is TRBV7-9, the J gene TRBJ1-3; 9 bases are a match to TRBD1. V shed 4 bases and J 2 bases; nucleotides not matched to a gene: 0. CDR3 size: 14 residues. Germline V CDR1 and CDR2: SEHNR, FQNEAQ (reference sequence). CDR3: CASSWTGAGNTIYF. The DNA of the CDR3 is TGTGCCAGCAGCTGGACAGGGGCTGGAAACACCATATATTTT.

The V call is TRBV4-1, the J call TRBJ1-4; tentative D call: TRBD1 (5 bases). The length of the CDR3 is 15 residues. V lost 1 base to trimming and J lost 6 bases, with 12 bases between them. Germline CDR1 MGHRA, CDR2 YSYEKL. CDR3 protein: CASSQALGVHEKLFF. Written as DNA, the CDR3 is TGCGCCAGCAGCCAAGCTCTAGGGGTCCATGAAAAACTGTTTTTT.

This chain links TRBV6-1 with TRBJ1-1; 7 bases fit TRBD1. Trimming removed 3 bases from V and 1 base from J; junction bases left unmatched: 5. Germline V gene data show CDR1 as MNHNS and CDR2 as SASEGT. This CDR3 is built from 15 residues. The CDR3 nucleotides are TGTGCCAGCAGTGATCCGGGACAGTGGAACACTGAAGCTTTCTTT. Amino acid sequence: CASSDPGQWNTEAFF.

The rearrangement uses TRBV5-1 and TRBJ1-3, with 10 bases that match TRBD1. CDR3 length: 16 residues. V shed 2 bases, J shed 0 bases, and the junction held 2 bases outside the gene matches. The germline V gene encodes CDR1 SGHRS and CDR2 YFSETQ. CDR3 residues: CASSFGTGDSGNTIYF. The CDR3 bases are TGCGCCAGCAGCTTCGGGACAGGGGACTCTGGAAACACCATATATTTT.

This clone qualifies as medium-sized (0.01 to 0.1%). This chain uses TRBV6-5 with TRBJ2-2; D might be TRBD2 (5 bases). The CDR3 loop spans 12 amino acids. The V gene's germline CDR1 is MNHEY and CDR2 SVGAGI. The V end was cut by 7 bases, the J end by 6 bases, with 9 bases between. The chain's CDR3 is CASTNGAGELFF. In nucleotides, the CDR3 is TGTGCCAGCACCAACGGGGCCGGGGAGCTGTTTTTT.

The rearrangement links TRBV7-9 to TRBJ2-3; TRBD2 matches 10 bases. Trimming at V came to 5 bases and at J to 4 bases, leaving 9 bases not matched to a gene. Germline CDR1 SEHNR, CDR2 FQNEAQ (reference sequence). The CDR3 length is 16 residues. Written as DNA, the CDR3 is TGTGCCAGCAGCCCCTTACTAGCGGGGTCCGCAGATACGCAGTATTTT. Its translation: CASSPLLAGSADTQYF.

This chain links TRBV29-1 with TRBJ2-1, with 9 bases aligning to TRBD2. This CDR3 contains 15 residues. The germline gives CDR1 SQVTM, CDR2 ANQGSEA. V lost 8 bases to trimming and J lost 4 bases; unmatched junction nucleotides: 12. In DNA form, the CDR3 reads TGCAGCCTCCGGGTTAGCGGGGGCCAATACAATGAGCAGTTCTTC. It codes for CSLRVSGGQYNEQFF.

The rearrangement joins TRBV4-1 to TRBJ1-5; unclear D gene. The CDR3 runs 12 residues. The V gene lost 2 bases and the J gene lost 4 bases, with 3 bases spanning the gap. CDR1 and CDR2 from the germline V gene are MGHRA and YSYEKL. The CDR3 coding sequence is TGCGCCAGCAGCCAACCTAATCAGCCCCAGCATTTT. It specifies CASSQPNQPQHF.

The chain links TRBV28 to TRBJ1-5; 9 bases agree with TRBD1. V lost 5 bases to trimming and J lost 2 bases; unmatched junction nucleotides: 7. Germline assignment: CDR1 MDHEN and CDR2 SYDVKM. CDR3 length: 16 amino acids. CDR3 amino acids: CASSKGTGRGNQPQHF. CDR3 in DNA: TGTGCCAGCAGTAAAGGGACAGGGAGGGGCAATCAGCCCCAGCATTTT.

This clone was recorded only once. The V call is TRBV12-5, the J call TRBJ1-6; D is possibly TRBD1 (6 bases). V was trimmed by 7 bases and J by 10 bases, leaving 29 bases between them. Germline assignment: CDR1 LGHNT and CDR2 FRNRAP. The CDR3 consists of 18 residues. CDR3 coding DNA: TGTGCTAGTGCTCGGGGACATGTCGCCCGAATCAGAGGATCACCCCTCCACTTT. Encoded protein: CASARGHVARIRGSPLHF.

This clone was observed a single time. The chain joins TRBV21-1 to TRBJ2-3; the listed D gene, TRBD2, was not tested against the DNA. TRBV21-1 is tagged as a pseudogene. The CDR3 contains 16 residues. CDR3 region: CASSIRISGTTDTQYF. CDR3 sequence (DNA): TGTGCCAGCAGCATCCGAATTAGCGGAACCACAGATACGCAGTATTTT.

The chain carries TRBV10-2 and TRBJ2-5, with a weak D call TRBD2 (7 bases). V gave up 6 bases and J gave up 1 base, with 12 bases separating them. The CDR3 runs to 14 residues. CDR1 is WSHSY and CDR2 is SAAADI in the germline V gene. The CDR3 sequence is CASRGGDTQETQYF. In nucleotides, the CDR3 is TGCGCCAGCAGGGGGGGGGACACCCAAGAGACCCAGTACTTC.

The chain employs TRBV2 and TRBJ1-5, with TRBD1 matching over 7 bases. The trim removed 7 bases at V and 6 bases at J, leaving 9 bases unmatched. The germline V gene has CDR1 SNHLY and CDR2 FYNNEI. CDR3 size: 14 residues. For the CDR3, the DNA is TGTGCCAGCAACCCGGACAGGTTGGGTCAGCCCCAGCATTTT. Translating it yields CASNPDRLGQPQHF.

J is TRBJ2-3 and V is TRBV7-3; 11 bases agree with TRBD2. This CDR3 has 15 amino acids. V shed 4 bases and J 7 bases; nucleotides not matched to a gene: 7. Germline CDR1 reads SGHTA; CDR2 reads FQGTGA. The CDR3 spells CASSYNIAGGNTQYF. CDR3 nucleotide sequence: TGTGCCAGCAGCTATAATATAGCGGGGGGGAATACGCAGTATTTT.